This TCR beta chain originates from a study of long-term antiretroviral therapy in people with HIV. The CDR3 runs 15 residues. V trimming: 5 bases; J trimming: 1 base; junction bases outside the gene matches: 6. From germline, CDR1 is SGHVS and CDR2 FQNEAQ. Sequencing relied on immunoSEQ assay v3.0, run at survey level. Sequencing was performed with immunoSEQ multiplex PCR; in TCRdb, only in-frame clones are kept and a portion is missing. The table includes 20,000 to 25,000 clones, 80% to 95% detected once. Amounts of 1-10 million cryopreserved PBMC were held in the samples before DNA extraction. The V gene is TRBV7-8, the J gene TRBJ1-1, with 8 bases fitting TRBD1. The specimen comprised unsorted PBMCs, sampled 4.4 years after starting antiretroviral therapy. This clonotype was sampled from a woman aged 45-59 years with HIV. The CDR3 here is CASSQRDRSNTEAFF. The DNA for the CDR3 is TGTGCCAGCAGCCAGCGGGACAGGTCGAACACTGAAGCTTTCTTT.